The rows below give T cell receptor beta chains drawn from one sample of a study of blood T cells in healthy people across ages. MiXCR, applied by TCRdb to the 5' RACE reads, yields one record per CDR3 protein. The repertoire includes more than 1.4 million distinct CDR3 sequences, 40% to 50% of them detected once, and roughly 7.9% sits in the top ten. Material: blood. These receptors originate from a woman under 30 in good health. Both conserved end residues are part of each CDR3. Each record gives: clone size, CDR3 length, J gene, D gene, V gene, CDR3 DNA, CDR3 protein. A D gene is named only where the DNA matches it firmly. Clone size is not always given. Where it is, it says once, few, many or a class for expanded clones.

NA,15,TRBJ2-7,NA,TRBV7-9,TGTGCCAGCAGCTTAGTGGCGGGATACCACTACGAGCAGTACTTC,CASSLVAGYHYEQYF
NA,20,TRBJ2-2,TRBD2,TRBV4-1,TGCGCCAGCAGCCCGCTCCGGGGCGGGAGGGCCTTTGAGGACACCGGGGAGCTGTTTTTT,CASSPLRGGRAFEDTGELFF
NA,17,TRBJ1-1,NA,TRBV7-9,TGTGCCAGCAGCCTCGGGACGGCGAGATTAGTAAACACTGAAGCTTTCTTT,CASSLGTARLVNTEAFF
once,13,TRBJ2-7,TRBD1,TRBV20-1,TGCAGTGCGCCTCCGGGACAGGGATACGAGCAGTACTTC,CSAPPGQGYEQYF
few,19,TRBJ2-7,TRBD2,TRBV20-1,TGCAGTGCTAGGATAGGACTAGCGGGAGGGGACATGGGACCCTACGAGCAGTACTTC,CSARIGLAGGDMGPYEQYF
many,16,TRBJ2-3,TRBD2,TRBV7-9,TGTGCCAGCAGCTTTAGCGGGGACCAATCAGCAGATACGCAGTATTTT,CASSFSGDQSADTQYF
few,14,TRBJ1-2,NA,TRBV12-3/TRBV12-4,TGTGCCAGCAGTTTAGGGGTTATCAACTATGGCTACACCTTC,CASSLGVINYGYTF
few,14,TRBJ2-2,NA,TRBV7-3,TGTGCCAGCAGCTTAACGTTTGAAAACGGGGAGCTGTTTTTT,CASSLTFENGELFF
NA,14,TRBJ2-2,NA,TRBV3-1,TGTGCCAGCAGCCAAGGGGGGTTCGGCGGGGAGCTGTTTTTT,CASSQGGFGGELFF
few,16,TRBJ2-1,TRBD2,TRBV4-1,TGCGCCAGCAGCCAAGATGCTAGCGGGGGCTACAATGAGCAGTTCTTC,CASSQDASGGYNEQFF
NA,14,TRBJ2-3,NA,TRBV6-5,TGTGCCAGCACCCGACGGACAGACCCACTTACGCAGTATTTT,CASTRRTDPLTQYF
NA,14,TRBJ2-7,TRBD1,TRBV30,TGTGCCTGGAGTGTCCAGACAGGGCCCTACGAGCAGTACTTC,CAWSVQTGPYEQYF
NA,11,TRBJ2-3,NA,TRBV20-1,TGCAGTGCCTTTGTCCCAGATACGCAGTATTTT,CSAFVPDTQYF
few,14,TRBJ1-2,NA,TRBV7-2,TGTGCCAGCAGCTTAGCGCGGATTAACTATGGCTACACCTTC,CASSLARINYGYTF
NA,10,TRBJ1-1,NA,TRBV6-1,TGTGCCACCTCGAACACTGAAGCTTTCTTT,CATSNTEAFF
NA,14,TRBJ1-5,NA,TRBV6-5,TGTGCCAGCAGCGCCCTCTTTAGCAATCAGCCCCAGCATTTT,CASSALFSNQPQHF
NA,14,TRBJ2-1,TRBD2,TRBV30,TGTGCCTGGGGCGGACTAGCGGGGGACAATGAGCAGTTCTTC,CAWGGLAGDNEQFF
NA,13,TRBJ2-7,NA,TRBV7-2,TGTGCCAGCAGCTTAGCCCCAGGGAGGGAGCAGTACTTC,CASSLAPGREQYF
NA,15,TRBJ2-1,TRBD2,TRBV10-2,TGCGCCAGCAGTGAGTCTCGGCTAGCGGCCTACGAGCAGTTCTTC,CASSESRLAAYEQFF
NA,14,TRBJ2-1,TRBD2,TRBV20-1,TGCAGTGCCTGGGGACTAGCGGGAGGGAATGAGCAGTTCTTC,CSAWGLAGGNEQFF
NA,14,TRBJ2-7,NA,TRBV12-3/TRBV12-4,TGTGCCAGCAAGAGGGACTCGAGCTCCTACGAGCAGTACTTC,CASKRDSSSYEQYF
NA,21,TRBJ2-1,TRBD2,TRBV10-1,TGCGCCAGCAGTGAGTCGACCACGGGACTAGCGGGAGGGACCCTTAGGAATGAGCAGTTCTTC,CASSESTTGLAGGTLRNEQFF
few,17,TRBJ2-1,NA,TRBV4-2,TGTGCCAGCAGCCAAGATTGGGGCGGCAGCTCCTACAATGAGCAGTTCTTC,CASSQDWGGSSYNEQFF
NA,15,TRBJ2-7,NA,TRBV7-2,TGTGCCAGCAGCCCAAAGGGCGGAAAGACCTACGAGCAGTACTTC,CASSPKGGKTYEQYF
NA,18,TRBJ2-3,NA,TRBV12-3/TRBV12-4,TGTGCCAGCAGTTTCCGAGTAAGAGGCGGTTATGTCACAGATACGCAGTATTTT,CASSFRVRGGYVTDTQYF
many,12,TRBJ1-2,TRBD1,TRBV10-3,TGTGCCATTCGGGACAGCCAGGAGGTGTACACCTTC,CAIRDSQEVYTF
NA,13,TRBJ2-1,NA,TRBV4-2,TGTGCCAGCAGCCAGGGTGGGCCCTACGAGCAGTTCTTC,CASSQGGPYEQFF
NA,14,TRBJ1-2,NA,TRBV20-1,TGCAGTGCTAGAGTGAGCGTGCAAGCGCATGGCTACACCTTC,CSARVSVQAHGYTF
NA,18,TRBJ1-1,NA,TRBV29-1,TGCAGCGTTGAAGATTGGGGAGGCCGCAGCAATTTGAACACTGAAGCTTTCTTT,CSVEDWGGRSNLNTEAFF
NA,14,TRBJ2-1,NA,TRBV7-2,TGTGCCAGCAGCCTCCGGACGAACTACAATGAGCAGTTCTTC,CASSLRTNYNEQFF
NA,13,TRBJ2-7,TRBD2,TRBV7-2,TGTGCCAGCAGCTCTCTAGCGGGGATCGAGCAGTACTTC,CASSSLAGIEQYF
NA,15,TRBJ2-7,TRBD2,TRBV25-1,TGTGCCAGCAGTGGGGGGACTAGCGGGAGGTCCGAGCAGTACTTC,CASSGGTSGRSEQYF
NA,19,TRBJ2-3,TRBD2,TRBV7-9,TGTGCCAGCAGCTTAGCCTGGCTAGCGGGAAACGAGAGCACAGATACGCAGTATTTT,CASSLAWLAGNESTDTQYF
few,13,TRBJ2-7,NA,TRBV10-3,TGTGCCATCAGTGATGGTTCGACCTACGAGCAGTACTTC,CAISDGSTYEQYF
NA,15,TRBJ1-6,NA,TRBV7-6,TGTGCCAGCAGCTTAGCGCGGACCGCCGATTCACCCCTCCACTTT,CASSLARTADSPLHF
NA,17,TRBJ1-2,TRBD1,TRBV6-6,TGTGCCAGCAGTTACCGAGCCGGGACAGGGGGGGAAAATGGCTACACCTTC,CASSYRAGTGGENGYTF
NA,14,TRBJ2-1,TRBD2,TRBV6-5,TGTGCCAGCAGGTCAGCGGGGGGCTACAATGAGCAGTTCTTC,CASRSAGGYNEQFF
once,14,TRBJ1-4,NA,TRBV20-1,TGCAGTGCTAGGTCACAGGGCCATAATGAAAAACTGTTTTTT,CSARSQGHNEKLFF
NA,14,TRBJ1-5,NA,TRBV3-1,TGTGCCAGCAGCCGGAGCTCGGGCAATCAGCCCCAGCATTTT,CASSRSSGNQPQHF
few,14,TRBJ1-4,NA,TRBV20-1,TGCAGTGCTGGGCTCCTCGGACAGTCTGAAAAACTGTTTTTT,CSAGLLGQSEKLFF
many,15,TRBJ2-5,TRBD2,TRBV11-1,TGTGCCAGCATGGTACGGGGGGAAAACCAAGAGACCCAGTACTTC,CASMVRGENQETQYF
NA,24,TRBJ2-3,TRBD2,TRBV7-3,TGTGCCAGTAGCTTAAGAAGAAGTGCCCCGGGACTAGCGGACCAGTTCAGACGCACAGATACGCAGTATTTT,CASSLRRSAPGLADQFRRTDTQYF
NA,15,TRBJ2-5,NA,TRBV5-5,TGTGCCAGCAGCCCCCTAGGCAGGTTCCAAGAGACCCAGTACTTC,CASSPLGRFQETQYF
once,16,TRBJ1-5,NA,TRBV4-1,TGCGCCAGCAGCCAGTCCCAGGGGAGGAGCAATCAGCCCCGGCATTTT,CASSQSQGRSNQPRHF
NA,14,TRBJ2-7,NA,TRBV4-1,TGCGCCAGCACCCAAGACTGGACAGACTACGAGCAGTACTTC,CASTQDWTDYEQYF
NA,15,TRBJ2-7,TRBD2,TRBV2,TGTGCCAGCAGTGAAATAGTAAGCGGGGGCTACGAGCAGTACTTC,CASSEIVSGGYEQYF
NA,15,TRBJ2-5,TRBD2,TRBV6-5,TGTGCCAGCAGTTTAGCGGGAGGAACCAACAATGAGCAGTACTTC,CASSLAGGTNNEQYF
NA,13,TRBJ2-2,NA,TRBV6-5,TGTGCCAGCAGTTACTCGAGGTCCGGGGAGCTGTTTTTT,CASSYSRSGELFF
NA,16,TRBJ2-5,NA,TRBV3-1,TGTGCCAGCAGCCCATCCCTAGGGGGGGCGCAAGAGACCCAGTACTTC,CASSPSLGGAQETQYF
few,14,TRBJ2-1,TRBD2,TRBV6-6,TGTGCCAGCAGTACTAGCGGGCAGAACAATGAGCAGTTCTTC,CASSTSGQNNEQFF
once,15,TRBJ2-3,NA,TRBV7-6,TGTGCCAGCAGCCTGGCTAGCGCCTTCACAGATACGCAGTATTTT,CASSLASAFTDTQYF
once,14,TRBJ1-5,NA,TRBV12-3/TRBV12-4,TGTGCCAGCGGTGTAGGGACTGGGAATCAGCCCCAGCATTTT,CASGVGTGNQPQHF
NA,17,TRBJ2-4,TRBD1,TRBV5-1,TGCGCCAGCAGCTTAGGACAGGGGGGAGAGGCCAAAAACATTCAGTACTTC,CASSLGQGGEAKNIQYF
NA,14,TRBJ2-1,TRBD2,TRBV7-3,TGTGCCAGCGCTACTAGCGGGGGACGAAATGAGCAGTTCTTC,CASATSGGRNEQFF
few,15,TRBJ2-1,TRBD2,TRBV27,TGTGCCAGCAGTATCCTGAGCGGGGTTTACAATGAGCAGTTCTTC,CASSILSGVYNEQFF
few,19,TRBJ2-2,TRBD2,TRBV25-1,TGTGCCAGCAGTGAGCCGGGACTAGCGGGAGAGGCCCCCACCGGGGAGCTGTTTTTT,CASSEPGLAGEAPTGELFF
once,16,TRBJ2-7,NA,TRBV6-1,TGTGCCAGCTCTCCCTTCACAGGCTGGGGCTCCTACGAGCAGTACTTC,CASSPFTGWGSYEQYF
NA,16,TRBJ2-7,NA,TRBV4-1,TGCGCCGGCAGCCATGACCCCGAAATCCTCTCCTACGAGCAGTACTTC,CAGSHDPEILSYEQYF
NA,15,TRBJ2-5,NA,TRBV20-1,TGCAGTGCTAGGAGGGGGTCAAGCGGGAAAGAGACCCAGTACTTC,CSARRGSSGKETQYF